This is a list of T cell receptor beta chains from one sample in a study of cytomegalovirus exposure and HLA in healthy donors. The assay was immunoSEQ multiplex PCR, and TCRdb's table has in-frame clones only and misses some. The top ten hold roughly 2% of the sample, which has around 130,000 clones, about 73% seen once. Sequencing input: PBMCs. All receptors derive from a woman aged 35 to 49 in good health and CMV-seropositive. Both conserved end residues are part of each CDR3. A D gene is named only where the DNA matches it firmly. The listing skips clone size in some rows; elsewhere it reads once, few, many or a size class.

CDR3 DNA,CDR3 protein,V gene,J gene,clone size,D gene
TGTGCTAGCAGCTCAGGTAGCGGGATTAGCACAGATACGCAGTATTTT,CASSSGSGISTDTQYF,TRBV7-7,TRBJ2-3,once,TRBD2
TGTGCCAGCAGCTTGGGAGGGGCGACCTACGAGCAGTACTTC,CASSLGGATYEQYF,TRBV7-9,TRBJ2-7,NA,TRBD2
TGTGCCAGCAGCTTGCTCCACCCCAGGGGCCTGAACACCGGGGAGCTGTTTTTT,CASSLLHPRGLNTGELFF,TRBV5-6,TRBJ2-2,NA,NA
TGTGCCAGCACGGGGAGTAATGCTAATGAAAAACTGTTTTTT,CASTGSNANEKLFF,TRBV28,TRBJ1-4,NA,NA
TGTGCCAGCACTGTACAAGGGGACTACACCTTC,CASTVQGDYTF,TRBV2,TRBJ1-2,NA,NA
TGTGCTAGCAGCCGTGAACCAGGGGGCGCAAATACGCAGTATTTT,CASSREPGGANTQYF,TRBV7-7,TRBJ2-3,NA,TRBD1
TGCGCCAGCAGCCCGACAGGGTCCATCGTTCGAGGTGAGCAGTTCTTC,CASSPTGSIVRGEQFF,TRBV5-1,TRBJ2-1,NA,TRBD1
TGTGCCAGCAGCAGCGGACAGGGGGCTAGGGGCTACACCTTC,CASSSGQGARGYTF,TRBV28,TRBJ1-2,NA,TRBD1
TGCGCCAGCAGCTTGGACGGGACAGCTCGGGAGCAGTACTTC,CASSLDGTAREQYF,TRBV5-1,TRBJ2-7,few,TRBD1
TGTGCCAGCAGTTACTTAGAGGGTAGTAATTCACCCCTCCACTTT,CASSYLEGSNSPLHF,TRBV6-5,TRBJ1-6,NA,NA
TGTGCCAGCTCACTTGCGACAGGGGGGAGCAATCAGCCCCAGCATTTT,CASSLATGGSNQPQHF,TRBV18,TRBJ1-5,few,TRBD1
TGTGCCATCAGCCGGACAGGGGCTGATGGCTACACCTTC,CAISRTGADGYTF,TRBV10-3,TRBJ1-2,few,TRBD1
TGCGCCAGCAGCCAAGATGGACTAGCGGGAGGGAGGGAGCAGTACTTC,CASSQDGLAGGREQYF,TRBV4-3,TRBJ2-7,NA,TRBD2
TGCGCCAGCAGCTTGCCCTCAACTAGCGGGGGGCTGAACACCGGGGAGCTGTTTTTT,CASSLPSTSGGLNTGELFF,TRBV5-1,TRBJ2-2,NA,TRBD2
TGTGCCAGCAGCCGGGGGGGAGGCAATCAGCCCCAGCATTTT,CASSRGGGNQPQHF,TRBV6-6,TRBJ1-5,few,NA
TGTGCCAGCTCACCTCCAAGATTTCAGGGCACCTATGGCTACACCTTC,CASSPPRFQGTYGYTF,TRBV18,TRBJ1-2,NA,NA
TGTGCCAGCTCAACCGGGACAGGGGTTGATGGAAACACCATATATTTT,CASSTGTGVDGNTIYF,TRBV18,TRBJ1-3,NA,TRBD1
TGCGCCAGCAGCGGAACAGGGGGGATTCGGTCCTACGAGCAGTACTTC,CASSGTGGIRSYEQYF,TRBV5-1,TRBJ2-7,NA,TRBD1
TGTGCCAGCAGCCCCCGGACTAGCTATAGCTCCTACGAGCAGTACTTC,CASSPRTSYSSYEQYF,TRBV7-3,TRBJ2-7,NA,TRBD2
TGTGCCAGCAGCTTAGTCGGGGTTCCCACAGATACGCAGTATTTT,CASSLVGVPTDTQYF,TRBV7-2,TRBJ2-3,NA,NA
TGTGCCAGCAGCCCACGGACTAGCCTCGCGGAGACCCAGTACTTC,CASSPRTSLAETQYF,TRBV7-2,TRBJ2-5,NA,TRBD2
TGCGCCAGCAGCTTGTGGTACATTGTGCCGGGGTTGGACACTGAAGCTTTCTTT,CASSLWYIVPGLDTEAFF,TRBV5-1,TRBJ1-1,once,NA
TGTGCCAGCAGTTACTCGGGGACCGGGAGGACCCAGTACTTC,CASSYSGTGRTQYF,TRBV6-5,TRBJ2-5,NA,NA
TGCGCCAGCAGCTTGGCACCGGACACTGAAGCTTTCTTT,CASSLAPDTEAFF,TRBV5-1,TRBJ1-1,NA,NA
TGTGCCAGCTCACCTACCGACAGGGGACTCGAGCAGTACTTC,CASSPTDRGLEQYF,TRBV18,TRBJ2-7,few,TRBD1
TGTGCCAGCAGTTTGTACGGCTACGAGCAGTACTTC,CASSLYGYEQYF,TRBV28,TRBJ2-7,NA,NA
TGTGCCAGCTGGGGAATAAGGGAGAAATCCTACGAGCAGTACTTC,CASWGIREKSYEQYF,TRBV27,TRBJ2-7,NA,NA
TGTGCCATCAGTGATCGGGTTACAGGCTATACTGAAGCTTTCTTT,CAISDRVTGYTEAFF,TRBV10-3,TRBJ1-1,few,NA
TGTGCCAGCAGCCCCTGGGGTAGCGGGTTACAAGAGACCCAGTACTTC,CASSPWGSGLQETQYF,TRBV4-2,TRBJ2-5,NA,TRBD2
TGTGCCAGCAGTTTGTCCCTTCCGAGGAGGAGCAATCAGCCCCAGCATTTT,CASSLSLPRRSNQPQHF,TRBV28,TRBJ1-5,few,NA
TGCGCCAGCAGCTTGGGCCCAGGGTCTAACTATGGCTACACCTTC,CASSLGPGSNYGYTF,TRBV5-1,TRBJ1-2,NA,NA
TGTGCCAGCAGAAACAGGGGTGGCAATTCACCCCTCCACTTT,CASRNRGGNSPLHF,TRBV27,TRBJ1-6,NA,TRBD1
TGTGCCACTGCGACCCCCGGGACAAAGCAGTACGAGCAGTACTTC,CATATPGTKQYEQYF,TRBV28,TRBJ2-7,NA,NA
TGTGCCAGCAGCCTAACGGGACAGGGCGTCGATGAGCAGTTCTTC,CASSLTGQGVDEQFF,TRBV7-6,TRBJ2-1,NA,TRBD1
TGTGCCATCAGGGAGCATATGGACAGAAACACTGAAGCTTTCTTT,CAIREHMDRNTEAFF,TRBV10-3,TRBJ1-1,NA,NA
TGTGCCAGCAGTTTCCGGGAGAGGCACGAGCAGTACTTC,CASSFRERHEQYF,TRBV27,TRBJ2-7,NA,NA
TGTGCCAGCAGTTTATCCCCCAGGGAAAAACTGTTTTTT,CASSLSPREKLFF,TRBV28,TRBJ1-4,NA,NA
TGTGCCAGCAGCTTGGGGACTAGCGGGGGGGCAGATACGCAGTATTTT,CASSLGTSGGADTQYF,TRBV5-4,TRBJ2-3,NA,TRBD2
TGCGCCAGCAGTGAGGTACAAATTCAGTACTTC,CASSEVQIQYF,TRBV10-2,TRBJ2-4,NA,NA
TGTGCCAGCAGCTACCCCCGGACAATTAACACCGGGGAGCTGTTTTTT,CASSYPRTINTGELFF,TRBV7-9,TRBJ2-2,many,NA
TGTGCCAGCAGCTTAACGGCGGCTAGCGGGAGCCAAGGCGGGGAGCTGTTTTTT,CASSLTAASGSQGGELFF,TRBV7-3,TRBJ2-2,NA,TRBD2
TGTGCCAGTAGTAGGGGACAGATCTACAATGAGCAGTTCTTC,CASSRGQIYNEQFF,TRBV19,TRBJ2-1,NA,TRBD1
TGTGCCAGCAGCTACCCCTTCGGGTGGAACACTGAAGCTTTCTTT,CASSYPFGWNTEAFF,TRBV28,TRBJ1-1,few,NA
TGTGCCAGCTCACTGGACAGGGGGCCGTTCTTT,CASSLDRGPFF,TRBV18,TRBJ1-1,NA,TRBD1
TGTGCCTGGACACAAGGGGCAGATACGCAGTATTTT,CAWTQGADTQYF,TRBV30,TRBJ2-3,once,NA
TGTGCCAGCAGTTTCTCGGACAGTCGCCTCGAGCAGTACTTC,CASSFSDSRLEQYF,TRBV27,TRBJ2-7,NA,NA
TGCGCCAGCAGCCCCGGACTGAGCACAGATACGCAGTATTTT,CASSPGLSTDTQYF,TRBV5-1,TRBJ2-3,NA,NA
TGTGCCAGCAGCTTAGTACAGCAGGTCCGAGATACGCAGTATTTT,CASSLVQQVRDTQYF,TRBV7-8,TRBJ2-3,few,NA
TGTGCCAGCAGTTCGCAGCAGGGGGCCGGGTATGGCTACACCTTC,CASSSQQGAGYGYTF,TRBV28,TRBJ1-2,NA,TRBD1
TGTGCCAGCAGATCCGGGACCTACGAGCAGTACTTC,CASRSGTYEQYF,TRBV6-5,TRBJ2-7,NA,NA
TGTGCCAGTACCCCCGGGGAAGCCTACGAGCAGTACTTC,CASTPGEAYEQYF,TRBV19,TRBJ2-7,NA,NA
TGTGCCAGCTCACCTAAAATAGCGGCCACCGGGGAGCTGTTTTTT,CASSPKIAATGELFF,TRBV18,TRBJ2-2,NA,NA
TGTGCCAGCAGCCTTAGCGGGAGGAGGAACACCGGGGAGCTGTTTTTT,CASSLSGRRNTGELFF,TRBV7-8,TRBJ2-2,NA,TRBD2
TGTGCCTGGAGCTCCCGGCTGGCGGGAGGGCTCACCGGGGAGCTGTTTTTT,CAWSSRLAGGLTGELFF,TRBV30,TRBJ2-2,NA,TRBD2
TGTGCCAGCAGAAACTCCGGGATCCTTTCACCCCTCCACTTT,CASRNSGILSPLHF,TRBV27,TRBJ1-6,few,NA
TGCGCCAGCAGCTTGGCAGGGGAGAACACCGGGGAGCTGTTTTTT,CASSLAGENTGELFF,TRBV5-1,TRBJ2-2,NA,NA
TGTGCCAGCAGCTTGACGGGAGCTTCCTACGAGCAGTACTTC,CASSLTGASYEQYF,TRBV7-8,TRBJ2-7,NA,NA
TGTGCCAGCAGCTTAGGGGACAGGGGATACGATGGGCAGTTCTTC,CASSLGDRGYDGQFF,TRBV7-9,TRBJ2-1,NA,TRBD1
TGTGCCAGCAGCTCTCAGGCAAACACCGGGGAGCTGTTTTTT,CASSSQANTGELFF,TRBV7-6,TRBJ2-2,few,NA
TGTGCCAGCAGTCGATCGGGACTAGCGCACGAGCAGTACTTC,CASSRSGLAHEQYF,TRBV6-5,TRBJ2-7,NA,TRBD2